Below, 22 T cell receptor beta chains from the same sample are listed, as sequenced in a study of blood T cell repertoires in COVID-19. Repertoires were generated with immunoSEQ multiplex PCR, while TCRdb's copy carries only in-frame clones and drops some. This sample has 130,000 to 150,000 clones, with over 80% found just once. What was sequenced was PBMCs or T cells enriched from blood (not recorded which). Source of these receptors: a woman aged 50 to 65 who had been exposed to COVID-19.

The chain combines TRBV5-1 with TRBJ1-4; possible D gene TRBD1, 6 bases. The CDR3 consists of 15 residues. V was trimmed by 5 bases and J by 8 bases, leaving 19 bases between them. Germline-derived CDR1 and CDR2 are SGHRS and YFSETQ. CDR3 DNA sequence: TGCGCCAGCAGTTCCGGCGGACAGTTTTACGAAAAACTGTTTTTT. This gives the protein CASSSGGQFYEKLFF.

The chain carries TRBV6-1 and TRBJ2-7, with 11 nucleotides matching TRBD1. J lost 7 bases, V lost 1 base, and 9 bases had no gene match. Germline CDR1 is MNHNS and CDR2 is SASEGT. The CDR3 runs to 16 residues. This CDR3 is CASSEGSGTGGREQYF. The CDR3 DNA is TGTGCCAGCAGTGAAGGATCGGGGACAGGGGGACGGGAGCAGTACTTC.

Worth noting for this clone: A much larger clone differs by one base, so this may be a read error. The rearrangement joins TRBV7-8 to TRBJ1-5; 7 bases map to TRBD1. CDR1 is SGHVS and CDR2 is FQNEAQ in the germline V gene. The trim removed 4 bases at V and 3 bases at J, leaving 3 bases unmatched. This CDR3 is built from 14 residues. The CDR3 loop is CASSSGTANQPQHF. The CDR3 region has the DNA TGTGCCAGCAGCTCCGGGACAGCCAATCAGCCCCAGCATTTT.

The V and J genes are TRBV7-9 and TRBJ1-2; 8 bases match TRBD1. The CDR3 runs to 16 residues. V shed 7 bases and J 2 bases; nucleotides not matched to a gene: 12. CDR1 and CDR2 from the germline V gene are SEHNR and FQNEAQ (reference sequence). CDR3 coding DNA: TGTGCCAGCACCCAACAGGGGGTAGGAAAAAACTATGGCTACACCTTC. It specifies CASTQQGVGKNYGYTF. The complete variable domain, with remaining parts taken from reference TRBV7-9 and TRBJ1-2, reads DTGVSQNPRHKITKRGQNVTFRCDPISEHNRLYWYRQTLGQGPEFLTYFQNEAQLEKSRLLSDRFSAERPKGSFSTLEIQRTEQGDSAMYLCASTQQGVGKNYGYTFGSGTRLTVV.

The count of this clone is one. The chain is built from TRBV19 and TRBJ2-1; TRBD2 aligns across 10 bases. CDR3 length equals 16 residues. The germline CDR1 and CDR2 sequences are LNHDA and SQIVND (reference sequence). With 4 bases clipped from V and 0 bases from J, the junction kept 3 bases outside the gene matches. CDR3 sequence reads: CASSTLAGVSYNEQFF. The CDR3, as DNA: TGTGCCAGTAGTACTCTAGCGGGGGTCTCCTACAATGAGCAGTTCTTC.

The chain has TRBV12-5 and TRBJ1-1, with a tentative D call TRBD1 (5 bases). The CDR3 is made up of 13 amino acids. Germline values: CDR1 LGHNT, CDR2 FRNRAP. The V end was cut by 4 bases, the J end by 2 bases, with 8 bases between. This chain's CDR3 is CASGWGGNTEAFF. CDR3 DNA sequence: TGTGCTAGTGGTTGGGGGGGTAACACTGAAGCTTTCTTT.

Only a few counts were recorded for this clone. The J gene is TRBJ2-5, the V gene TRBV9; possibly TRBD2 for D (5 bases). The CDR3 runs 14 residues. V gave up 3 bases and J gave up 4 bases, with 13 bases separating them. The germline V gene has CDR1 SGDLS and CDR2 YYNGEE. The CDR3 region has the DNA TGTGCCAGCAGCGAGGACTGGCTCAGAGAGACCCAGTACTTC. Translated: CASSEDWLRETQYF.

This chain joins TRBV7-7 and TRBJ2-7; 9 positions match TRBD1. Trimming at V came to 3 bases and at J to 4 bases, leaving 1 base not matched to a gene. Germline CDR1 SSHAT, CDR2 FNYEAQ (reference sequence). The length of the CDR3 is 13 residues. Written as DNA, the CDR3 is TGTGCCAGCAGCTTGACAGGGGGGTACGAGCAGTACTTC. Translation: CASSLTGGYEQYF.

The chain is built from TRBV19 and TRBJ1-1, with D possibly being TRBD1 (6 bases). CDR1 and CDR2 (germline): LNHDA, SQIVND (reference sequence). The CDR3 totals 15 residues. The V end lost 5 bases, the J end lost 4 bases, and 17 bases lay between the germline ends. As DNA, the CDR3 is TGTGCCAGTAGTCGGGCAGGGGTCGGGCGCACTGAAGCTTTCTTT. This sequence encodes CASSRAGVGRTEAFF.

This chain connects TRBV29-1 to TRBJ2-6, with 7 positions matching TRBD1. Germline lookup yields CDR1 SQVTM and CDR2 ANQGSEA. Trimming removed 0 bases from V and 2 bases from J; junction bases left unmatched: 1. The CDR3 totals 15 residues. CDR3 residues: CSVEDRGTGANVLTF. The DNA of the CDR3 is TGCAGCGTTGAAGACAGGGGGACTGGGGCCAACGTCCTGACTTTC.

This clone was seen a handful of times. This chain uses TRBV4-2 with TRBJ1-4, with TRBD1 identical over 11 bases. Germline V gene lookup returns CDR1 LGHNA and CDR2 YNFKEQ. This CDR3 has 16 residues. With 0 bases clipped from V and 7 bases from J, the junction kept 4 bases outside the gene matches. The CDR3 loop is CASSQDAGTGGEKLFF. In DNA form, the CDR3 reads TGTGCCAGCAGCCAAGACGCCGGGACAGGGGGTGAAAAACTGTTTTTT.

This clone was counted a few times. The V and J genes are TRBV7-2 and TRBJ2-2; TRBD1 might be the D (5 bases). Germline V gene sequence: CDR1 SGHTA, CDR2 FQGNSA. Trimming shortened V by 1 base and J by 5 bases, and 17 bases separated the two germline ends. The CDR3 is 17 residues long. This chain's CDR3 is CASSLGQTILRTGELFF. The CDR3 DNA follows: TGTGCCAGCAGCTTAGGACAGACCATCCTAAGAACCGGGGAGCTGTTTTTT.

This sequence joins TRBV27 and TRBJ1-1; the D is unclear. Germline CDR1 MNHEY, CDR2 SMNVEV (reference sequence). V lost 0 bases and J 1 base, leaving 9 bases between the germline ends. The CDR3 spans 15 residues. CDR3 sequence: CASSLSTGRNTEAFF. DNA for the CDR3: TGTGCCAGCAGTTTATCGACGGGAAGGAACACTGAAGCTTTCTTT.

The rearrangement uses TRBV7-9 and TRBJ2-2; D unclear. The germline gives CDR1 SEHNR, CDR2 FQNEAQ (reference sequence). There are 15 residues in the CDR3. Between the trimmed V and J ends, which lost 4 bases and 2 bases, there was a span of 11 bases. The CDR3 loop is CASSSRGANTGELFF. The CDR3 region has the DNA TGTGCCAGCAGCTCCCGAGGTGCAAACACCGGGGAGCTGTTTTTT.

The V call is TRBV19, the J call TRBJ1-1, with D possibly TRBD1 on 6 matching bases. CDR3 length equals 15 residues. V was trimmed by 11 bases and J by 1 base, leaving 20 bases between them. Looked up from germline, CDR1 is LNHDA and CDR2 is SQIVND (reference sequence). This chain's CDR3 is CACRGHGRTNTEAFF. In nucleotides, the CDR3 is TGTGCCTGCAGGGGCCATGGACGTACGAACACTGAAGCTTTCTTT.

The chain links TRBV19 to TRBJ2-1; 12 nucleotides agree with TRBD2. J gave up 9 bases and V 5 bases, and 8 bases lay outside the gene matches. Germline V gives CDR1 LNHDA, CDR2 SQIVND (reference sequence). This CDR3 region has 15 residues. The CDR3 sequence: CASSAASGGAGEQFF. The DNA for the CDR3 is TGTGCCAGTAGTGCCGCTAGCGGGGGGGCGGGTGAGCAGTTCTTC.

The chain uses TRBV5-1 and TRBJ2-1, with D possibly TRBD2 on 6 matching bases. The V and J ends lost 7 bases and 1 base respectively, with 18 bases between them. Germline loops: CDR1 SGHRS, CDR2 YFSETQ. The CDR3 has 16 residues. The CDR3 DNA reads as TGCGCCAGCCAGTTATATTCTAGCGCGTCCTACAATGAGCAGTTCTTC. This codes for CASQLYSSASYNEQFF.

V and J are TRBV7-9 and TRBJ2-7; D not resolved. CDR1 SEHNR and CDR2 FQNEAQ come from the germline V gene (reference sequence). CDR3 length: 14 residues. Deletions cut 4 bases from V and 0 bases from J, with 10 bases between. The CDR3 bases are TGTGCCAGCAGCTACGAGTCGCGCTCCTACGAGCAGTACTTC. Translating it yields CASSYESRSYEQYF.

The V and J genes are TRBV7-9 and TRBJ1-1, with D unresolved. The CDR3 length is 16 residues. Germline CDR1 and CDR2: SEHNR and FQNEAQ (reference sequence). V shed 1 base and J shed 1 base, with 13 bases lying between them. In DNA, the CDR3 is TGTGCCAGCAGCTTAGTCGCGGGTCCATCGAACACTGAAGCTTTCTTT. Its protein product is CASSLVAGPSNTEAFF.

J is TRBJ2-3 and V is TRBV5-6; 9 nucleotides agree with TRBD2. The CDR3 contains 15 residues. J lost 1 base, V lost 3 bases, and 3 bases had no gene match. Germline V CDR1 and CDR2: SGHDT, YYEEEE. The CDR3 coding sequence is TGTGCCAGCAGCTGGACTAGCGCTCGCACAGATACGCAGTATTTT. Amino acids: CASSWTSARTDTQYF.

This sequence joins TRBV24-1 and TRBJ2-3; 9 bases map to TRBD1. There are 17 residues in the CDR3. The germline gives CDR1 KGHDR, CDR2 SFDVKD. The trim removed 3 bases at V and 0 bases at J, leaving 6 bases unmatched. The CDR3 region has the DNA TGTGCCACCAGTGATCCCCGGGGACAGGGAAGCACAGATACGCAGTATTTT. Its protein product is CATSDPRGQGSTDTQYF.

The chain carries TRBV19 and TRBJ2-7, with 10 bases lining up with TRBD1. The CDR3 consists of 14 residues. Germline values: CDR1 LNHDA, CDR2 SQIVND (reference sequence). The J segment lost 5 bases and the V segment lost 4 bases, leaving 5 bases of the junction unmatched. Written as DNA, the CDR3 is TGTGCCAGTAGTAAAGACAGGGGGCCCGACGAGCAGTACTTC. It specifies CASSKDRGPDEQYF.